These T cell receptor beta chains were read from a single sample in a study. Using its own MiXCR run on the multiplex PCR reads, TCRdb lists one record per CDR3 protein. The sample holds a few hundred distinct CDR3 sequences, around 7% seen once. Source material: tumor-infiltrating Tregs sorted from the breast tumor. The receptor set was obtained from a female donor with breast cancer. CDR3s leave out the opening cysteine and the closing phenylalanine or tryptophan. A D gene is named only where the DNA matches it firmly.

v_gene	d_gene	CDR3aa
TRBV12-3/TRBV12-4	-	ASSLQGYGYT
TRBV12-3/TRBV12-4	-	ASSQVKGKSSEGYT
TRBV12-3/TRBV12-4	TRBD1	ASSLADRDYGYT
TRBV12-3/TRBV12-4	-	ASSRDNYGYT
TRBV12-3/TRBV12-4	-	ASRDMNYGYT
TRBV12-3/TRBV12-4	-	ASSFSQLYGYT
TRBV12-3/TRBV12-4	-	ASSARAGYT
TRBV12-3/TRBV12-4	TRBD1	ASSHILIRQGGDGYT
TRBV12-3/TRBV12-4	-	ASSLVVPGNYGYT
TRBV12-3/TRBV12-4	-	ASSLSRRSVYGYT
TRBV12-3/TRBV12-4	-	ASRTQGSYGYT
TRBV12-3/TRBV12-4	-	ASSLGHYDT
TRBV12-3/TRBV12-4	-	ASRPQGNYGYT
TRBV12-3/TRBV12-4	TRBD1	ASRPGQGTYGYT
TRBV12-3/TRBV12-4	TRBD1	ASSRQGIYGYT
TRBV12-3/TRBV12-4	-	ASSRTDTNYGYT
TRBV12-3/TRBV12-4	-	ASSASGRIYGYT
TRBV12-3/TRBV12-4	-	ASSFRGANYGYT
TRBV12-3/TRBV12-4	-	ASILGWGFGYT
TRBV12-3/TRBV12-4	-	ASSVKGGYT
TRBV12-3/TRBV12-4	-	ASSLRTHYGYT
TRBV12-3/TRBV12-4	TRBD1	ASSVDRTGYGYT
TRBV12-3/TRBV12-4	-	ASSSQGRLEGYT
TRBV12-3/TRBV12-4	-	ASSPGWDGGYT
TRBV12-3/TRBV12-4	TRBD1	ASSFDRVYGYT
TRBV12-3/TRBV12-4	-	ASSQTDNYGYT
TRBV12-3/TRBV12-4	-	ASSGDLAAGFF
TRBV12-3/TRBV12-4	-	ASSPTDYYGYT
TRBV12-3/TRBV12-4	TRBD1	ASRRDRRYT
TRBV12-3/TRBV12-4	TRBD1	ASSFRSDRGNYGYT
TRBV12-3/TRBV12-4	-	ASSSDQSYGYT